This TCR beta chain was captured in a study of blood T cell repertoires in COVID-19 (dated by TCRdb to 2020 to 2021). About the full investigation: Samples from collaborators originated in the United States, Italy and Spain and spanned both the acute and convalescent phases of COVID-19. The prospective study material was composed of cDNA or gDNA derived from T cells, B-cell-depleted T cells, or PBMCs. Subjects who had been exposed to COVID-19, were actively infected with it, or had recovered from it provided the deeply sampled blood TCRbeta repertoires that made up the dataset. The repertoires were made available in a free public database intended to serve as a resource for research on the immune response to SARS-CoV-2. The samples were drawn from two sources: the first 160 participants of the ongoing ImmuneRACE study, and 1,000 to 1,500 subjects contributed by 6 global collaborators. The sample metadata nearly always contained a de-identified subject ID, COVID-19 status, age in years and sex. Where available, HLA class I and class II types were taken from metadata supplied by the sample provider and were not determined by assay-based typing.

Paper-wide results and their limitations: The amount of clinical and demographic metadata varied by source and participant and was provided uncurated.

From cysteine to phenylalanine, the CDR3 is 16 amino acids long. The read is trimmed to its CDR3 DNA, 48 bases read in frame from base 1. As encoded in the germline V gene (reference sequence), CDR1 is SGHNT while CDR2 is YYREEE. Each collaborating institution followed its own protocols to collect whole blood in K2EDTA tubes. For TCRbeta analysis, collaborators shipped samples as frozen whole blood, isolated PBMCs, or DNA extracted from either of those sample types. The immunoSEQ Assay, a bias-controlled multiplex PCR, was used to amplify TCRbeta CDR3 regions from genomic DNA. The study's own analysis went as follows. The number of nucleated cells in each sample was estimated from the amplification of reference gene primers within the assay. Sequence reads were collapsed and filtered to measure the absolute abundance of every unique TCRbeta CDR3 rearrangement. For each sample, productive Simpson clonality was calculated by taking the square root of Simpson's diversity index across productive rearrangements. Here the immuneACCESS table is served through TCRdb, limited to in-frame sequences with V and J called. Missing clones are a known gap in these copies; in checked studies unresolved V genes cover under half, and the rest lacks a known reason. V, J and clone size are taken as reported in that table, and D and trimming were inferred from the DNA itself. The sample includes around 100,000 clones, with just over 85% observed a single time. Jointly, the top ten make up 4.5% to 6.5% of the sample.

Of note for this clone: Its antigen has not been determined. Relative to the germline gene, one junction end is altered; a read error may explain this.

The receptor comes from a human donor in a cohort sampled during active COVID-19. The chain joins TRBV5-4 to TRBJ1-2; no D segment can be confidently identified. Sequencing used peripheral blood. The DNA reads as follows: TGTGCCGGCAGCTCCCCTCTGGAGACCACTAACTATGGCTACACCTTC. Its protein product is CAGSSPLETTNYGYTF.